The rows below give T cell receptor beta chains drawn from one sample of a study of blood T cell repertoires in COVID-19. The repertoire was sequenced with immunoSEQ multiplex PCR; TCRdb's copy has only in-frame clones and lacks some. Here the sample spans 200,000 to 300,000 clones, approximately 91% being singletons. Material: peripheral blood. The origin of the receptors is a man aged 25-45 years with COVID-19, enrolled during active disease. Both conserved end residues are part of each CDR3. Each record gives: V gene, D gene, J gene, CDR3 protein. The D gene is left open where the match is weak.

>TRBV11-2|NA|TRBJ1-6
CASSRGGVRNSPLHF
>TRBV7-6|NA|TRBJ1-2
CASSLGIPGKHYGYTF
>TRBV19|TRBD1|TRBJ2-7
CASTQGGSNYEQYF
>TRBV5-1|TRBD1|TRBJ1-2
CASSLQTGGDGYTF
>TRBV3-1/TRBV3-2|NA|TRBJ1-3
CASSQDMRYSGNTIYF
>TRBV14|TRBD2|TRBJ2-1
CASSQDYGTSGSLTYNEQFF
>TRBV5-1|TRBD2|TRBJ2-5
CASSLRTSGEETQYF
>TRBV25-1|TRBD1|TRBJ1-2
CASSPQRGLLYGYTF
>TRBV6-5|TRBD1|TRBJ2-7
CASSYLRDSPYEQYF
>TRBV7-9|NA|TRBJ1-2
CASSSRGGYTF
>TRBV6-1|NA|TRBJ1-2
CASSEVRTERANYGYTF
>TRBV30|NA|TRBJ2-3
CAWSLAATVTDTQYF
>TRBV7-9|NA|TRBJ2-1
CASSLQGQVDNEQFF